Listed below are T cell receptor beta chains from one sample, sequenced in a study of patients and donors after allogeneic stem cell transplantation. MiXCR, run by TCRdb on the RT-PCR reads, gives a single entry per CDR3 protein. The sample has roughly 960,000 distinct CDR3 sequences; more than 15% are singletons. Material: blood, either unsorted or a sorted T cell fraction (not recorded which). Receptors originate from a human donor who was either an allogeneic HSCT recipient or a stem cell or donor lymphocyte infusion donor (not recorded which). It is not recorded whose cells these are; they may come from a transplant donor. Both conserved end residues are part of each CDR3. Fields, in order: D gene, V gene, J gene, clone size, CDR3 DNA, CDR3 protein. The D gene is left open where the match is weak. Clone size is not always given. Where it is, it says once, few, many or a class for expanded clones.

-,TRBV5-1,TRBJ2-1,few,TGCGCCAGCAGCTTGCAACAGGGATCCTACAATGAGCAGTTCTTC,CASSLQQGSYNEQFF
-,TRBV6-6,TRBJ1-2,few,TGTGCCAGCAGTTACTCTGAGGTAAACGGCTACACCTTC,CASSYSEVNGYTF
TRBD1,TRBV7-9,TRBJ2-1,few,TGTGCCAGCATTCAGGGGGCGCCTTTGGATGAGCAGTTCTTC,CASIQGAPLDEQFF
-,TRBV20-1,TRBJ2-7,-,TGCAGTGCTAGACTCCGGGCCCTACCATACGAGCAGTACTTC,CSARLRALPYEQYF
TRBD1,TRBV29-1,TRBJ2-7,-,TGCAGCGTTGAAGAGAGGACAGGGGAGGGCTACGAGCAGTACTTC,CSVEERTGEGYEQYF
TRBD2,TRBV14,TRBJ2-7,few,TGTGCCAGCAGCGAGACTAGCGGGAGCGAGGACGAGCAGTACTTC,CASSETSGSEDEQYF
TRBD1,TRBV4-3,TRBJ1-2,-,TGCGCCAGCAGCCAAGTCTCGGGACAGGGGCGGCTTAACTATGGCTACACCTTC,CASSQVSGQGRLNYGYTF
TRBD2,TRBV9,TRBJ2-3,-,TGTGCCAGCAGCGATTCTAGCGGTTCTAGCACAGATACGCAGTATTTT,CASSDSSGSSTDTQYF
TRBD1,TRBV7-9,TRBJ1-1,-,TGTGCCTCTAAGGGCAGGGGGGAGACTGAAGCTTTCTTT,CASKGRGETEAFF
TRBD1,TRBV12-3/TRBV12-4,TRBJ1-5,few,TGTGCCAGCAGTTGGGGACAGGGGGGCCCCAATCAGCCCCAGCATTTT,CASSWGQGGPNQPQHF
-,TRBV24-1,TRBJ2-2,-,TGTGCCACCAGTGAGGGTGGCAGGGGCTCAAACACCGGGGAGCTGTTTTTT,CATSEGGRGSNTGELFF
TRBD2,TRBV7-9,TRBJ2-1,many,TGTGCCAGCAGCCCGGGACTAGCGGCAGCCCTTAGCCATGAGCAGTTCTTC,CASSPGLAAALSHEQFF
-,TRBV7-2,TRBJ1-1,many,TGTGCCACTACAAGAGATAACACTGAAGCTTTCTTT,CATTRDNTEAFF
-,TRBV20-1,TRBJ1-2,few,TGCAGTGCCCACCGTCAAGTAGCTAACTATGGCTACACCTTC,CSAHRQVANYGYTF
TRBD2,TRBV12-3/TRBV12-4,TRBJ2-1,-,TGTGCCAGCAGCCCCAGGCGGGGGACCTACAATGAGCAGTTCTTC,CASSPRRGTYNEQFF
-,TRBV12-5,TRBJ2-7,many,TGTGCTAGTGGTTCCGGACGTGAGCAGTACTTC,CASGSGREQYF
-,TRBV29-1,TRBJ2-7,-,TGCAGCGTTGTCATGCGTTGGGGCAGGGCCCACGAGCAGTACTTC,CSVVMRWGRAHEQYF
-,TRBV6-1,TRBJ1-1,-,TGTGCCAGCACTCCAATCGGGCAGGTAGCCACTGAAGCTTTCTTT,CASTPIGQVATEAFF
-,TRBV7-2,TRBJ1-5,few,TGTGCCAGCAGCTTAGAGAGGCGAGGGGATCAGCCCCAGCATTTT,CASSLERRGDQPQHF
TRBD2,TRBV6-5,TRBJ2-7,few,TGTGCCAGCAGTTACTCGTGGCGGGAGCGCTACGAGCAGTACTTC,CASSYSWRERYEQYF
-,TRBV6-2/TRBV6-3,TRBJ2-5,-,TGTGCCAGCTTGCACCCGAAGGCAGAGACCCAGTACTTC,CASLHPKAETQYF
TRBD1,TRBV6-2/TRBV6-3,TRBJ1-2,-,TGTGCCAGCAGGGACAGGATGTATGGCTACACCTTC,CASRDRMYGYTF
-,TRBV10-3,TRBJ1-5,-,TGTGCCATCATAGTCTATCAGCCCCAGCATTTT,CAIIVYQPQHF
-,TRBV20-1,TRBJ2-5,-,TGCAGTGCTAGACCATACCAGTTAAGCCAAGAGACCCAGTACTTC,CSARPYQLSQETQYF
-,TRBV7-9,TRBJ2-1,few,TGTGCCAGCAGCGACCGACTGAAATTACCCGAGCAGTTCTTC,CASSDRLKLPEQFF
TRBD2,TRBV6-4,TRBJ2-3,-,TGTGCCAGCGGACCGAATACTAGCGGGCCTAGCACAGATACGCAGTATTTT,CASGPNTSGPSTDTQYF
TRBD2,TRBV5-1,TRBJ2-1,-,TGCGCCAGCAGCTTGGTTGGGGCGGGGGGGCCGAATGAGCAGTTCTTC,CASSLVGAGGPNEQFF
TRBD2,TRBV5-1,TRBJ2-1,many,TGCGCCAGCACCTTACCGGGAGGGCCGTCGAATGAGCAGTTCTTC,CASTLPGGPSNEQFF
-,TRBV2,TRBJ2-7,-,TGTGCCAGCACCCGCCGCGCCGCCTACGAGCAGTACTTC,CASTRRAAYEQYF
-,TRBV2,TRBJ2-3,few,TGTGCCATCCGGGAGAAAATCACAGATACGCAGTATTTT,CAIREKITDTQYF
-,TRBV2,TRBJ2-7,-,TGTGCCAGCAGTGAATCTCCTATAGGGAAGCAGTACTTC,CASSESPIGKQYF
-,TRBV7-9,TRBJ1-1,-,TGTGCCAGCAGCCCATTGCGGACGGTGAACACTGAAGCTTTCTTT,CASSPLRTVNTEAFF
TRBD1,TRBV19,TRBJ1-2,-,TGTGCCAGTACAAGCCGGGACAGGGGACTCTATGGCTACACCTTC,CASTSRDRGLYGYTF
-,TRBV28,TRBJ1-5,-,TGTGCCAGCAGTTTATCGGTCTTTGCGAATCAGCCCCAGCATTTT,CASSLSVFANQPQHF
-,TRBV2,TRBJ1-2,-,TGTGCCAGCAGTGACCGCCAACGAGGCGGCTACACCTTC,CASSDRQRGGYTF
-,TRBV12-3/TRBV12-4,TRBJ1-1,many,TGTGCCAGCAGTCCTGGGGGGTTAAGCACTGAAGCTTTCTTT,CASSPGGLSTEAFF
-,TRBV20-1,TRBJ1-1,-,TGCAGTGCTAGCCCACCCAAAGCAAGGGGCACTGAAGCTTTCTTT,CSASPPKARGTEAFF
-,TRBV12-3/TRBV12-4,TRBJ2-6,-,TGTGCCACGAGGGTCTCTGGGGCCAACGTCCTGACTTTC,CATRVSGANVLTF
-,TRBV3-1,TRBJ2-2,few,TGTGCCAGCAGCCAAGGGACTTTAGGGGAGCTGTTTTTT,CASSQGTLGELFF
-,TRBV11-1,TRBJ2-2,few,TGTGCCAGCACCAACTGGGGGACCACCGGGGAGCTGTTTTTT,CASTNWGTTGELFF
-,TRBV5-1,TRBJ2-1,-,TGCGCCAGCAGCTTCGGCCAGCTAGGTGAGCAGTTCTTC,CASSFGQLGEQFF
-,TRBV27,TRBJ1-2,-,TGTGCCAGCAGAAGTAAACCCCCTCCGACAGAAAGAAGAAACTATGGCTACACCTTC,CASRSKPPPTERRNYGYTF
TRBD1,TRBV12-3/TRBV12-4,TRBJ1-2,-,TGTGCCCTTAGACAGGGAGGTTATGGCTACACCTTC,CALRQGGYGYTF
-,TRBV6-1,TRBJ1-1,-,TGTGCCAGCAGTGAGGAACAGGGACGGGGCACTGAAGCTTTCTTT,CASSEEQGRGTEAFF
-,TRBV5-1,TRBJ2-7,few,TGCGCCAGCAGCGTCCGGGACGCAACCTACGAGCAGTACTTC,CASSVRDATYEQYF
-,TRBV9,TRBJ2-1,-,TGTGCCAGCAGTCGGGTAGGGATGAATGAGCAGTTCTTC,CASSRVGMNEQFF
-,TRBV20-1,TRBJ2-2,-,TGCAGTGCTAGAGGTGGAGCGACGGAGAACACCGGGGAGCTGTTTTTT,CSARGGATENTGELFF
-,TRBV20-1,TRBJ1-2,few,TGCAGTGCTAGCCCGACCGAATATGGCTACACCTTC,CSASPTEYGYTF
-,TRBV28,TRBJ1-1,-,TGTGCCAGCTCTTTAGCGGGGAGGGCTTTCTTT,CASSLAGRAFF